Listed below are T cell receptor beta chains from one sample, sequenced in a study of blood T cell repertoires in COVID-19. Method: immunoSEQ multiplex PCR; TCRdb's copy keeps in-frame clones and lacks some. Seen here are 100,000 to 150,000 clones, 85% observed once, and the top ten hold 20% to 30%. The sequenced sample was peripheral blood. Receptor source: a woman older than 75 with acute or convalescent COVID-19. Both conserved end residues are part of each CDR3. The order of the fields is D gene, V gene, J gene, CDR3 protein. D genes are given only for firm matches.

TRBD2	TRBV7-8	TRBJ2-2	CASSLASGGTTGELFF
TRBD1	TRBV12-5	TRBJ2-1	CASGPRTGLDNEQFF
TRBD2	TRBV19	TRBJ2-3	CATESGGSGDTQYF
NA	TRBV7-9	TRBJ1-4	CASTSDKFNEKLFF
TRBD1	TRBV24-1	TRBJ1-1	CATSDMGQRTFF
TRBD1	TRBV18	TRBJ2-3	CASSPPGTGHTQYF
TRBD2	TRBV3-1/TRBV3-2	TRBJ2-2	CASGTSGIAGELFF
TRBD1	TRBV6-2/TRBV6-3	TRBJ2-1	CASSSQGAYNEQFF
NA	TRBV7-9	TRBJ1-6	CASSFDQVYNSPLHF
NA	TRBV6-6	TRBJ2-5	CASSGGLLQETQYF
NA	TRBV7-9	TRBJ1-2	CASSLGQVRYYGYTF
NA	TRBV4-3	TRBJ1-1	CASSRGGELGRTEAFF
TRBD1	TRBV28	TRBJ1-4	CASSVRTGYGKLFF
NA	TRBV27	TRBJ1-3	CASSLKPRHSGNTIYF
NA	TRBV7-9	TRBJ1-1	CASSFRGGDTEAFF
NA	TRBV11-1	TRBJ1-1	CASSLGGQGSTEAFF
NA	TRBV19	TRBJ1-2	CASSTLEGRGGYTF
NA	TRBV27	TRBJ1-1	CASSLPGRTEAFF
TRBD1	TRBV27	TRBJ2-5	CASSLSKTGETQYF
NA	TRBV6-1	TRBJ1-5	CASSERQAAQPQHF
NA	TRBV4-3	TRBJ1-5	CASSQDRERQPQHF
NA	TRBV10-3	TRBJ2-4	CAISERQGSIAKNIQYF
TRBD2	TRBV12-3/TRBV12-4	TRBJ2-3	CASSFRGEDTQYF
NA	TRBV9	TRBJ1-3	CASSVASSGNTIYF
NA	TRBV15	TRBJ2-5	CATSSLEEETQYF
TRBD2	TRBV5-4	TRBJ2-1	CASSGGGPGNEQFF
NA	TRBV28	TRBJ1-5	CASTDGGGNQPQHF
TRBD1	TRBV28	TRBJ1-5	CASSTGAFGNQPQHF
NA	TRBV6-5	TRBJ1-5	CASRIQAYNQPQHF
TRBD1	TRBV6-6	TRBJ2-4	CASSYSGQGGPFFSYF
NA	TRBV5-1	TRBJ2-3	CASSLVSGSTDTQYF
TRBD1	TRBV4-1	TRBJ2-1	CASSLRDRSYNEQFF
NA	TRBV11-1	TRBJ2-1	CASSSDIGSYNEQFF
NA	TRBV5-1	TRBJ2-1	CASSSDGGSYNEQFF
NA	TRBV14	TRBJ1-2	CASSQLQGYYGYTF
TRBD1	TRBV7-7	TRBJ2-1	CASSFRDRVGEQFF
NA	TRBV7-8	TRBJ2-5	CASSLYSRGGGGETQYF
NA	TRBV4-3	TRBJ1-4	CASSPGAGNEKLFF
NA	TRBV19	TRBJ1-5	CAIPQDSTVISGSNQPQHF
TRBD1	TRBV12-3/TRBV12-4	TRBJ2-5	CASRRTGVGTQYF
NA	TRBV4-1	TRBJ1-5	CASSQDDRFSDQPQHF
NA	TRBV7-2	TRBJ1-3	CASSNTGNTIYF
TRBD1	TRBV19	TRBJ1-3	CASSTGTAGNTIYF
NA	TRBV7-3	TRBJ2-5	CASSSRGRGETQYF
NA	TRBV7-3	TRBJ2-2	CASSLSGTGELFF
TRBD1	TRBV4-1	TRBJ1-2	CASSQDPTGYGYTF
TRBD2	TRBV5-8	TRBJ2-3	CASSPGETSGWIDTQYF
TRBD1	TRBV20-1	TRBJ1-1	CSASGGTGHTEAFF
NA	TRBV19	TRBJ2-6	CASSTGGANVLTF
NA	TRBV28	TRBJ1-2	CASRADRIYGYTF
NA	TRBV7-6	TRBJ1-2	CASSPPGGHNYGYTF